These 18 T cell receptor beta chains came from one sample sequenced in a study of T-cell reconstitution after alpha-beta-depleted transplantation in children. Unique molecular identifiers were incorporated when the TCRbeta library was constructed. A single record per CDR3 protein comes from TCRdb applying MiXCR to the PCR reads. Of about 260,000 distinct CDR3 sequences in the sample, under 9.5% were seen once. The specimen comprised PBMCs, mostly from graft donor cells, sampled 180 days after TCRalphabeta/CD19-depleted stem cell transplant. These receptor sequences come from a male patient between 10 and 17 years old who had a stem cell transplant for acute lymphoblastic leukemia, so the T cells may come from the graft donor.

The V gene is TRBV7-2, the J gene TRBJ2-4, with a weak D call TRBD2 (6 bases). CDR1 and CDR2 from the germline V gene are SGHTA and FQGNSA. This CDR3 spans 16 amino acids. V was trimmed by 4 bases and J by 3 bases, leaving 16 bases between them. In nucleotides, the CDR3 is TGTGCCAGCAGCTCCGGGGAGGTATTATACAAAAACATTCAGTACTTC. Residues: CASSSGEVLYKNIQYF. Full variable domain (missing parts from reference TRBV7-2 and TRBJ2-4): GAGVSQSPSNKVTEKGKDVELRCDPISGHTALYWYRQSLGQGLEFLIYFQGNSAPDKSGLPSDRFSAERTGGSVSTLTIQRTQQEDSAVYLCASSSGEVLYKNIQYFGAGTRLSVL.

V and J are TRBV7-2 and TRBJ1-6; unclear D gene. CDR3 length: 14 amino acids. Trimming removed 5 bases at V and 7 bases at J, with 12 bases between. Per the germline V gene, CDR1 is SGHTA and CDR2 is FQGNSA. CDR3 sequence reads: CASSRANVNSPLHF. The CDR3 nucleotides read TGTGCCAGCAGCCGTGCCAACGTGAATTCACCCCTCCACTTT.

This clonotype was seen at least ten times. The J gene is TRBJ1-1, the V gene TRBV12-3 or TRBV12-4; D call uncertain. The CDR3 runs 12 residues. Trimming left V 3 bases short and J 7 bases short, with 9 bases between. The CDR3 sequence is CASSLPDYEAFF. DNA of the CDR3: TGTGCCAGCAGTTTGCCAGATTATGAAGCTTTCTTT.

This clonotype appeared many times. The V and J genes are TRBV24-1 and TRBJ1-1; the D is unclear. Germline lookup yields CDR1 KGHDR and CDR2 SFDVKD. V gave up 6 bases and J gave up 4 bases, with 17 bases separating them. The CDR3 contains 15 residues. CDR3 DNA: TGTGCCACCAGTCCCATCACCGGGAACCTCACTGAAGCTTTCTTT. Encoded protein: CATSPITGNLTEAFF.

This clonotype was seen at least ten times. This chain uses TRBV29-1 with TRBJ2-1, with 8 bases identical to TRBD2. Germline V lookup: CDR1 SQVTM, CDR2 ANQGSEA. CDR3 length: 14 amino acids. Trimming at V came to 1 base and at J to 5 bases, leaving 4 bases not matched to a gene. The CDR3 spells CSVEAGGLHNEQFF. The CDR3 DNA reads as TGCAGCGTTGAAGCGGGAGGGCTCCACAATGAGCAGTTCTTC.

This clonotype came up many times. The rearrangement links TRBV29-1 to TRBJ1-2; D might be TRBD1 (5 bases). V was trimmed by 6 bases and J by 3 bases, leaving 8 bases between them. Looked up from germline, CDR1 is SQVTM and CDR2 is ANQGSEA. CDR3 length equals 11 residues. This CDR3 reads CSVRGDYGYTF. CDR3 sequence (DNA): TGCAGCGTAAGGGGAGACTATGGCTACACCTTC.

This clonotype was counted many times. The chain joins TRBV25-1 to TRBJ2-1; 14 nucleotides line up with TRBD2. This CDR3 has 22 amino acids. V shed 4 bases, J shed 16 bases, and the junction held 33 bases outside the gene matches. In germline, CDR1 is MGHDK, CDR2 SYGVNS. CDR3 DNA sequence: TGTGCCAGCAGTGGGGTCACGGTCAGCCTCCGACTAGCGGGAGGGTCGTGGGCCAACACTTTCTTC. It specifies CASSGVTVSLRLAGGSWANTFF.

This clonotype was seen at least ten times. The chain is built from TRBV29-1 and TRBJ1-2; D is undetermined. The germline V gene has CDR1 SQVTM and CDR2 ANQGSEA. This CDR3 region has 12 residues. Trimming stripped 0 bases from V and 5 bases from J, with 7 bases between. The CDR3 nucleotides are TGCAGCGTTGAAGAGGGTCCTTATGGCTACACCTTC. Translation gives CSVEEGPYGYTF.

This clonotype was counted at least ten times. CDR3 in amino acids: CASSLAWAYTGELFF. The DNA of the CDR3 is TGCGCCAGCAGCTTGGCCTGGGCGTACACCGGGGAGCTGTTTTTT. The chain links TRBV5-1 to TRBJ2-2, with D hard to call. V lost 0 bases and J lost 3, with 9 bases in between. CDR3 length: 15 residues. Germline CDR1 reads SGHRS; CDR2 reads YFSETQ.

As for this clonotype: A much larger clone differs by one base, so this may be a read error. The rearrangement links TRBV2 to TRBJ1-1; a possible D gene is TRBD1 (5 bases). The CDR3 covers 11 residues. Germline CDR1 and CDR2: SNHLY and FYNNEI. Trimming removed 10 bases at V and 5 bases at J, with 11 bases between. The CDR3 here is CAIEAGTEAFF. CDR3 bases: TGTGCCATTGAGGCAGGGACTGAAGCTTTCTTT.

In its sample, this clonotype was seen many times. The V call is TRBV27, the J call TRBJ2-5; weak D call: TRBD1 (6 bases). Trimming stripped 4 bases from V and 2 bases from J, with 8 bases between. This CDR3 has 13 residues. CDR1 and CDR2 (germline): MNHEY, SMNVEV (reference sequence). This CDR3 is CASSYGQQETQYF. The CDR3 bases are TGTGCCAGCAGTTATGGACAGCAAGAGACCCAGTACTTC.

This clonotype was counted at least ten times. J is TRBJ2-5 and V is TRBV29-1; D is possibly TRBD2 (6 bases). The CDR3 length is 13 residues. The germline V gene has CDR1 SQVTM and CDR2 ANQGSEA. Between the trimmed V and J ends, which lost 4 bases and 5 bases, there was a span of 14 bases. The CDR3 loop reads CSVARLGQETQYF. The DNA for the CDR3 is TGCAGCGTTGCCCGACTAGGCCAGGAGACCCAGTACTTC.

This clonotype was detected ten times or more. The chain employs TRBV7-2 and TRBJ1-5; D gene unclear. This CDR3 is 17 amino acids long. Germline V gene data show CDR1 as SGHTA and CDR2 as FQGNSA. V lost 0 bases and J 0 bases, leaving 12 bases between the germline ends. The CDR3 sequence is CASSLARQPYSNQPQHF. CDR3 bases: TGTGCCAGCAGCTTAGCGCGGCAGCCGTATAGCAATCAGCCCCAGCATTTT.

This clonotype occurred many times. This chain links TRBV10-3 with TRBJ2-1; 15 bases line up with TRBD2. Germline V gives CDR1 ENHRY, CDR2 SYGVKD. V lost 7 bases and J lost 6; bases outside the gene matches: 7. The CDR3 runs to 16 residues. CDR3 sequence (DNA): TGTGCCATCAAAGGGACTAGCGGGAGGAGTAGCAATGAGCAGTTCTTC. It yields the protein CAIKGTSGRSSNEQFF.

Many counts were recorded for this clonotype. This chain links TRBV5-1 with TRBJ1-3; D gene ambiguous. The V end was cut by 0 bases, the J end by 7 bases, with 14 bases between. Looked up from germline, CDR1 is SGHRS and CDR2 is YFSETQ. This CDR3 region has 15 residues. CDR3 residues: CASSLADPDWNTIYF. The CDR3 region has the DNA TGCGCCAGCAGCTTGGCAGATCCCGACTGGAACACCATATATTTT.

The J gene is TRBJ2-3, the V gene TRBV6-5; D is undetermined. The germline V gene encodes CDR1 MNHEY and CDR2 SVGAGI. V was pared by 0 bases and J by 5 bases, with 12 bases between. The CDR3 spans 15 residues. For the CDR3, the DNA is TGTGCCAGCAGTTACTCGGGCCTCCCGGGAGATACGCAGTATTTT. This gives the protein CASSYSGLPGDTQYF.

The table lists this clonotype with many counts. This chain links TRBV7-3 with TRBJ2-3; no firm D call. V lost 4 bases and J 8 bases, leaving 10 bases between the germline ends. Germline CDR1 reads SGHTA; CDR2 reads FQGTGA. The CDR3 consists of 12 residues. The CDR3 nucleotides are TGTGCCAGCAGCTCATCGGGCGGTACGCAGTATTTT. Protein sequence: CASSSSGGTQYF.

This clonotype was observed many times. V gene TRBV7-8 combines with J gene TRBJ2-1, with TRBD2 matching 7 bases. Germline V lookup: CDR1 SGHVS, CDR2 FQNEAQ. There are 15 residues in the CDR3. V was clipped by 5 bases and J by 1 base; unmatched bases: 5. As DNA, the CDR3 is TGTGCCAGCAGCCGCGGGAGAGGGTCCTACAATGAGCAGTTCTTC. Translation: CASSRGRGSYNEQFF. The complete variable domain, with remaining parts taken from reference TRBV7-8 and TRBJ2-1, reads GAGVSQSPRYKVAKRGQDVALRCDPISGHVSLFWYQQALGQGPEFLTYFQNEAQLDKSGLPSDRFFAERPEGSVSTLKIQRTQQEDSAVYLCASSRGRGSYNEQFFGPGTRLTVL.